The clone carrying this T cell receptor beta chain was counted between two and nine times. Trimming shortened V by 10 bases and J by 0 bases, and 15 bases separated the two germline ends. CDR1 and CDR2 from the germline V gene are MNHEY and SVGAGI. This CDR3 comprises 14 residues. The sample is drawn from a study of blood T cells in healthy people across ages. A sample-barcoded 5' primer and a J-beta primer mix were used in a second PCR of about 6 to 12 cycles. In TCRdb, the 5' RACE reads were re-called with MiXCR into one record per CDR3 protein. This sample yields under 700,000 distinct CDR3 sequences, of which less than 25% are seen a single time; around 10% belongs to the top ten. This sample was also put to use in a study of T cells of mothers and their children.

This chain uses TRBV6-5 with TRBJ1-1; D gene ambiguous. The TCR sequence derives from a boy between 10 and 17 years old in good health. Material for sequencing was blood. DNA of the CDR3: TGTGCCACCCACAAGGAACTGGTGAACACTGAAGCTTTCTTT. This codes for CATHKELVNTEAFF.